The source of this T cell receptor beta chain is a study of T cells in Graves' hyperthyroidism and ophthalmopathy (dated by TCRdb to the late 2010s). Some background on the complete study: Peripheral blood was collected at initial diagnosis, before any treatment. TCR V-J signatures able to tell the groups apart were searched for in a discovery cohort of about a hundred patients, of whom under 45 had Graves' ophthalmopathy and around 57 had stable Graves' hyperthyroidism. Prospective prediction of ophthalmopathy was tested in an independent validation cohort consisting of 18 to 20 hyperthyroidism patients and more than 15 patients who later progressed to ophthalmopathy. The approximately 97 discovery patients were randomly divided into training and test sets at a 7:3 ratio. The study also compared thyroid tissue and blood T-cell repertoires from several Graves' hyperthyroidism patients. Following sampling, methimazole starting at 30 mg daily was given to hyperthyroidism patients, and high-dose intravenous methylprednisolone was given to ophthalmopathy patients. TCR Vbeta CDR3 sequencing of roughly 140 peripheral blood samples (over 40 ophthalmopathy, 75 or so hyperthyroidism and some 17 progressor patients) is reported in the paper.

This clonotype was seen many times. There is no known antigen for this receptor. No much larger clonotype is one base removed from it; base qualities were not supplied. TCR beta CDR3 regions were amplified from RNA transcripts. For the first round of RT-PCR on the TCR CDR3, the HTBI primer set was used together with the Qiagen OneStep RT-PCR kit. A second multiplex PCR round built the libraries, followed by size selection and purification. The libraries were sequenced on an Illumina HiSeq2000 using paired-end 100 bp reads. Concerning the study's data processing: SOAPnuke was used to process the raw data, with reads discarded if the reads contained adapters or uncalled bases, had a mean Phred below 15, or lacked an exact constant-primer or identifier match. High-quality paired reads were merged with COPE v1.2.5, and unique nucleotide sequences were defined as clonotypes. MiTCR v1.1 was used to align clonotypes to the IMGT TRBV, TRBD and TRBJ reference segments. The analysis included only V-J combinations with a frequency above 0.0001, which together covered 99.2% of the repertoires. The TCS score was defined as the ratio of F50 (clonal expansion) to E x V (chaos), calculated using BLOSUM62-based TCRdist between CDR3 peptides within each V-J. Welch's t-statistics and random forest reduced approximately 520 V-J features to about 12, which were used in a naive Bayes classifier (R e1071). The similarity between thyroid and blood repertoires was quantified using the Morisita-Horn index. Using fastp at Q25 and MiXCR, TCRdb reprocessed the public reads and kept productive beta chains. Each entry is one CDR3 protein sequence, shown with its most common DNA and genes. Clone size and V and J calls follow TCRdb, not the original study. For this sample there are 600,000 to 800,000 distinct CDR3 sequences; over 35% appear just once. More than 25% of the sample lies in the top ten.

Broader findings and caveats from the paper: A model built on a 13 V-J signature distinguished ophthalmopathy from stable hyperthyroidism, reaching roughly 88% sensitivity and under 84% specificity in cross-validation and 80%/75% in testing. In validation, the model predicted progression to ophthalmopathy a median of about 6.5 months before onset, with approximately 70% sensitivity and around 76% specificity. Sample size was not statistically predetermined, and blinding of investigators to group allocation was not performed. Most expanded thyroid clonotypes (frequency above 0.001) were also found in blood, which suggests that blood repertoires may mirror thyroid immune responses.

The germline V gene gives CDR1 as ENHRY and CDR2 as SYGVKD. The CDR3, from cysteine to phenylalanine, totals 13 residues. Of the read, only the CDR3 DNA is kept; its 39 bases are in frame from base 1. Deletion took 3 bases off V and 5 bases off J, with a span of 10 bases between the germline ends. A patient counted as having stable Graves' hyperthyroidism if no progression to ophthalmopathy occurred over 18 months of follow-up. Hyperthyroidism patients were newly diagnosed, with disease duration under 2 months, and aged 18 to 65 years. Patients with uncontrolled infections, other autoimmune diseases, pregnancy or lactation were excluded. Diagnoses were based on clinical symptoms, serum thyroxine and TRAb, thyroid ultrasound and orbital computed tomography. PBMCs were separated from under 11 ml of fresh peripheral blood using Ficoll-Paque density gradient centrifugation. Trizol reagent was used to extract total RNA, and RNA quality was then checked on an Agilent 2100 Bioanalyzer.

The chain is made from TRBV10-3 and TRBJ2-5; the D gene cannot be named for sure. The sequenced sample consisted of blood. The sequence was collected from a woman aged 40-49 years with Graves' hyperthyroidism. The DNA sequence is as follows: TGTGCCATCAGTGATCTAGTCGGGGAGACCCAGTACTTC. This gives the protein CAISDLVGETQYF.